This entry features one TCR beta chain sequence. This entry belongs to a study of response to subunit inactivated influenza vaccine. TCRdb independently ran MiXCR on the RT-PCR reads; one entry per CDR3 protein. The sample lists about 650,000 distinct CDR3 sequences, 15% to 18% occurring once. Germline lookup yields CDR1 MNHNS and CDR2 SASEGT. CDR3 size: 13 residues. V shed 6 bases and J 6 bases; nucleotides not matched to a gene: 8. The clonotype comes from a man aged 45-60 years who received an inactivated influenza vaccine. Sequenced here: PBMCs from blood, sampled about 12 days after vaccination. This sequence joins TRBV6-1 and TRBJ2-7, with 7 bases that match TRBD1. The CDR3 sequence is CASRTGTVGEQYF. For the CDR3, the DNA is TGTGCCAGCAGGACCGGGACAGTGGGCGAGCAGTACTTC.